This T cell receptor beta chain was captured in a study of blood T cell repertoires in COVID-19. Original data processing: Amplification from reference gene primers served as the basis for estimated nucleated cell counts. The assay was immunoSEQ multiplex PCR, and TCRdb's table has in-frame clones only and misses some. The D gene and trimming were derived from the DNA, and the V and J assignments and clone size from that table. Of a few hundred thousand clones in the sample, about 89% were seen once. A COVID-19 case was met by exposed participants within 2 weeks before study entry. The material sequenced was PBMCs or T cells enriched from blood (not recorded which). The TCR was taken from a woman between 40 and 50 years old who had been exposed to COVID-19.

In DNA, the CDR3 is TGCAGCGTGGCCAAGAACACCGGGGAGCTGTTTTTT. Protein product: CSVAKNTGELFF. This chain connects TRBV29-1 to TRBJ2-2; D gene ambiguous. The V end was cut by 6 bases, the J end by 1 base, with 6 bases between. Germline V gene sequence: CDR1 SQVTM, CDR2 ANQGSEA. The CDR3 totals 12 residues.